The source of this TCR beta chain is a study of blood T cells in healthy people across ages. Study at large: About one barcoded beta molecule per two T cells came from capture by template switching.

Donors ranged from roughly 6 to 100 years old and were healthy Caucasians in Russia. Alongside a J-beta primer mix, a sample-barcoded 5' primer served in a second PCR lasting about 7 to 11 cycles. TCRdb reprocessed the 5' RACE reads via MiXCR and lists one record per CDR3 protein. Of around 1,100,000 distinct CDR3 sequences in the sample, around two fifths were seen once. Findings of the study overall: Roughly linear age-related decline in beta diversity appeared, significant by age about 40.

This clonotype was detected a few times. Antigen: not known. This CDR3 is 11 amino acids long. V shed 3 bases, J shed 15 bases, and the junction held 5 bases outside the gene matches. The sequenced sample consisted of blood. V is TRBV12-3 or TRBV12-4 and J is TRBJ2-1, with 7 bases identical to TRBD1. This clonotype was obtained from a man younger than 30 in good health. CDR3 bases: TGTGCCAGCAGTTTCGACAGGGACATGTTCTTC. Translation: CASSFDRDMFF.